One and the same sample provided the 16 T cell receptor beta chains below, sequenced in a study of OX40 agonist ivuxolimab in advanced cancers. The assay was immunoSEQ multiplex PCR, and TCRdb's table has in-frame clones only and misses some. The data show approximately 64,000 clones, about 87% seen once. This specimen consisted of CD4+ or CD8+ T cells sorted from blood, obtained in a trial of the OX40 agonist ivuxolimab. These receptors came from an adult with an advanced solid tumor such as melanoma, head and neck, liver or kidney cancer.

The table lists this clone with a few counts. The genes are TRBV6-1 and TRBJ1-2, with 7 bases lining up with TRBD1. CDR1 MNHNS and CDR2 SASEGT come from the germline V gene. Germline trimming cut 4 bases from V and 4 bases from J; bases unmatched to any gene: 6. The CDR3 is 14 amino acids. CDR3 amino acids: CASSGQGSSYGYTF. In DNA form, the CDR3 reads TGTGCCAGCAGTGGACAGGGTTCGAGCTATGGCTACACCTTC.

This chain uses TRBV10-2 with TRBJ2-5, with a tentative D call TRBD1 (6 bases). Germline CDR1 WSHSY, CDR2 SAAADI. V was shortened by 0 bases and J by 2 bases, with 16 bases between the two germline ends. This CDR3 comprises 17 residues. CDR3 region: CASSESMFVRGQETQYF. DNA of the CDR3: TGCGCCAGCAGTGAGTCCATGTTCGTGAGGGGGCAAGAGACCCAGTACTTC.

This chain connects TRBV9 to TRBJ1-5; 7 bases are a match to TRBD1. From germline, CDR1 is SGDLS and CDR2 YYNGEE. CDR3 length: 14 amino acids. With V trimmed by 3 bases and J by 2 bases, 2 bases remained unmatched. As DNA, the CDR3 is TGTGCCAGCAGCGCAGGACAGGGCAATCAGCCCCAGCATTTT. Protein: CASSAGQGNQPQHF.

This clone was found a few times. One junction end does not reproduce the germline sequence, and a read error may be involved. The chain couples TRBV6-5 to TRBJ2-1, with 8 bases lining up with TRBD2. The CDR3 is made up of 15 amino acids. Germline V gene sequence: CDR1 MNHEY, CDR2 SVGAGI. The CDR3 is CASSYSLRATGLGVF. CDR3 nucleotide sequence: TGTGCCAGCAGTTACTCCCTCAGGGCAACGGGACTAGGGGTCTTC.

The V call is TRBV30, the J call TRBJ2-3; no clear D gene. CDR3 size: 11 residues. V shed 0 bases and J shed 5 bases, with 3 bases lying between them. Germline V CDR1 and CDR2: GTSNPN, SVGIG (reference sequence). The CDR3 coding sequence is TGTGCCTGGAGTGTAGGAGATACGCAGTATTTT. Its translation is CAWSVGDTQYF. The variable domain in full, with the rest retrieved from reference TRBV30 and TRBJ2-3, is SQTIHQWPATLVQPVGSPLSLECTVEGTSNPNLYWYRQAAGRGLQLLFYSVGIGQISSEVPQNLSASRPQDRQFILSSKKLLLSDSGFYLCAWSVGDTQYFGPGTRLTVL.

The gene calls are TRBV7-2 and TRBJ1-1; TRBD1 is a possible D gene (6 bases). This CDR3 region has 17 residues. From germline, CDR1 is SGHTA and CDR2 FQGNSA. Trimming removed 5 bases at V and 0 bases at J, with 19 bases between. The CDR3 sequence is CASSLRLTGTMNTEAFF. DNA for the CDR3: TGTGCCAGCAGCCTCCGTCTGACAGGAACTATGAACACTGAAGCTTTCTTT.

V gene TRBV7-3 combines with J gene TRBJ2-3, with TRBD2 identical over 7 bases. Per germline, CDR1 SGHTA and CDR2 FQGTGA. The CDR3 extends over 15 amino acids. Trimming cost V 5 bases and J 4 bases; bases outside gene matches: 9. The CDR3 nucleotides are TGTGCCAGCAGCCTCAGCGGGGTCCCCCCAGATACGCAGTATTTT. Its translation: CASSLSGVPPDTQYF.

J is TRBJ2-1 and V is TRBV7-9, with TRBD2 matching 9 bases. Looked up from germline, CDR1 is SEHNR and CDR2 is FQNEAQ (reference sequence). This CDR3 has 18 residues. The V gene end was trimmed by 5 bases and the J gene end by 7 bases; junction bases not matched to a gene: 18. The CDR3 is CASSPRPSGILFGNEQFF. CDR3 DNA: TGTGCCAGCAGCCCAAGGCCTAGCGGGATTCTCTTTGGGAATGAGCAGTTCTTC.

CDR3 coding DNA: TGTGCCACCAGCAGTAGTTCAGGGGTGGGTCAGCCCCAGCATTTT. Translated: CATSSSSGVGQPQHF. The V gene is TRBV15, the J gene TRBJ1-5; weak D call: TRBD1 (6 bases). V lost 3 bases and J lost 6, with 15 bases in between. CDR3 length equals 15 residues. Germline CDR1 reads LNHNV; CDR2 reads YYDKDF (reference sequence). The entire variable domain, with the rest obtained from reference TRBV15 and TRBJ1-5, is as follows: DAMVIQNPRYQVTQFGKPVTLSCSQTLNHNVMYWYQQKSSQAPKLLFHYYDKDFNNEADTPDNFQSRRPNTSFCFLDIRSPGLGDTAMYLCATSSSSGVGQPQHFGDGTRLSIL.

This clone was picked up a small number of times. The chain has TRBV19 and TRBJ1-2; D is uncertain. Germline CDR1 is LNHDA and CDR2 is SQIVND (reference sequence). The V and J ends lost 2 bases and 4 bases respectively, with 11 bases between them. The CDR3 consists of 14 residues. For the CDR3, the DNA is TGTGCCAGTAGTATATGGACGGGATCCTATGGCTACACCTTC. It codes for CASSIWTGSYGYTF.

The chain has TRBV5-1 and TRBJ1-6, with D possibly matching TRBD1 (5 bases). Trimming shortened V by 4 bases and J by 8 bases, and 13 bases separated the two germline ends. CDR3 length equals 14 residues. CDR1 is SGHRS and CDR2 is YFSETQ in the germline V gene. The DNA of the CDR3 is TGCGCCAGCAGCCCGGACGGGACGGATTCACCCCTCCACTTT. Protein product: CASSPDGTDSPLHF.

The gene calls are TRBV21-1 and TRBJ2-3; the table's D call, TRBD1, was not checked against the DNA. TRBV21-1 is a listed pseudogene. The CDR3 has 16 residues. The CDR3 DNA follows: TGTGCCAGCAGCAAGAGTGTCACAGGGCTCACAGATACGCAGTATTTT. Amino acids: CASSKSVTGLTDTQYF.

In this sample, this clone turned up once. The rearrangement uses TRBV19 and TRBJ2-1, with D unresolved. The CDR3 runs 12 residues. V was shortened by 7 bases and J by 0 bases, with 4 bases between the two germline ends. Germline V gives CDR1 LNHDA, CDR2 SQIVND (reference sequence). The DNA of the CDR3 is TGTGCCAGTACCAGCTCCTACAATGAGCAGTTCTTC. Residues: CASTSSYNEQFF.

The gene calls are TRBV5-1 and TRBJ1-1, with 9 nucleotides matching TRBD1. Germline-derived CDR1 and CDR2 are SGHRS and YFSETQ. V was clipped by 0 bases and J by 7 bases; unmatched bases: 7. CDR3 length: 15 residues. The CDR3 sequence: CASSLALTGGGEAFF. CDR3 bases: TGCGCCAGCAGCTTGGCCCTGACAGGGGGGGGTGAAGCTTTCTTT.

The rearrangement links TRBV5-4 to TRBJ2-7; 13 nucleotides align to TRBD2. The germline V gene encodes CDR1 SGHNT and CDR2 YYREEE (reference sequence). This CDR3 has 15 amino acids. With 5 bases clipped from V and 7 bases from J, the junction kept 9 bases outside the gene matches. The CDR3 coding sequence is TGTGCCAGCAGAACCGGGACTAGCGGGACGGAAGAGCAGTACTTC. Its protein product is CASRTGTSGTEEQYF.

The chain combines TRBV5-1 with TRBJ2-3; the D is unclear. V dropped 2 bases and J dropped 5 bases, with 3 bases sitting between them. The CDR3 has 11 amino acids. Germline values: CDR1 SGHRS, CDR2 YFSETQ. The CDR3 DNA reads TGCGCCAGCAGCTTCCTAGATACGCAGTATTTT. Amino acid sequence: CASSFLDTQYF.